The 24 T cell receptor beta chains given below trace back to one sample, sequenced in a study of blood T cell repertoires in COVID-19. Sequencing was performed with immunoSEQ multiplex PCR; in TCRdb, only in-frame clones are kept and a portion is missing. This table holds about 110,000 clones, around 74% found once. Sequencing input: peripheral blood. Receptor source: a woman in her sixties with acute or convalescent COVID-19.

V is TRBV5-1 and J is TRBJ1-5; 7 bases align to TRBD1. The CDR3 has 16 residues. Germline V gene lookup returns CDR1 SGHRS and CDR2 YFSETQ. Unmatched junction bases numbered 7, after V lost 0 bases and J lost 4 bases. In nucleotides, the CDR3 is TGCGCCAGCAGCTTGGATTCAGGGGGACCTAATCAGCCCCAGCATTTT. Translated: CASSLDSGGPNQPQHF.

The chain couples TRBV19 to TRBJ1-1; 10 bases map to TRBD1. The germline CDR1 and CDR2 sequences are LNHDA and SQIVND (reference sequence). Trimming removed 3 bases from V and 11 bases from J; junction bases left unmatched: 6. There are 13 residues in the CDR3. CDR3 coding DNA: TGTGCCAGTAGTATTGCCCCGGGACAGGGGGCTTTCTTT. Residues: CASSIAPGQGAFF.

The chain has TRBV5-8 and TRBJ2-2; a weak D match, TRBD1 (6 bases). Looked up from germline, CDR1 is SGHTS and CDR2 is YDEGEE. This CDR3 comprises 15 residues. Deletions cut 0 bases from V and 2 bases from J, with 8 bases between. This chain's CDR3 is CASSLGQVNTGELFF. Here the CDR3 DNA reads TGTGCCAGCAGCTTGGGACAGGTCAACACCGGGGAGCTGTTTTTT.

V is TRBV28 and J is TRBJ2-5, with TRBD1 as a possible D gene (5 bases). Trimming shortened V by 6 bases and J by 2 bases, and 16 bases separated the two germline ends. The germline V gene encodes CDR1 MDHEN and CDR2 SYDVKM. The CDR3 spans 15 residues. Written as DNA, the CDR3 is TGTGCCAGCAGCCGAGGTGGGGCAAGTCAAGAGACCCAGTACTTC. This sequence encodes CASSRGGASQETQYF.

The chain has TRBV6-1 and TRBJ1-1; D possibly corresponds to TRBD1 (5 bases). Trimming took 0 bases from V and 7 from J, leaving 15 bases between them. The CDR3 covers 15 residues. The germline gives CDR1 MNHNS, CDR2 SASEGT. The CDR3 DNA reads TGTGCCAGCAGTGAAGCGAGTGGGGGGGGGATTGAAGCTTTCTTT. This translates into CASSEASGGGIEAFF.

The CDR3 loop reads CASSLDRYEQYF. The CDR3 nucleotides are TGTGCCAGCAGCTTAGATAGATACGAGCAGTACTTC. The chain uses TRBV11-2 and TRBJ2-7; no reliable D call. The CDR3 has 12 residues. Germline V gives CDR1 SGHAT, CDR2 FQNNGV. V was cut by 0 bases and J by 4 bases, with 4 bases left in between. Full variable domain (missing parts from reference TRBV11-2 and TRBJ2-7): EAGVAQSPRYKIIEKRQSVAFWCNPISGHATLYWYQQILGQGPKLLIQFQNNGVVDDSQLPKDRFSAERLKGVDSTLKIQPAKLEDSAVYLCASSLDRYEQYFGPGTRLTVT.

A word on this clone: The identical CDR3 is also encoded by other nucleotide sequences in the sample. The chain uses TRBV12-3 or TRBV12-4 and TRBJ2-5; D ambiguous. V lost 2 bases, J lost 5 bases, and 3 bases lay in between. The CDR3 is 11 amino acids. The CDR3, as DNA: TGTGCCAGCAGTTTACTCGAGACCCAGTACTTC. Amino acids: CASSLLETQYF.

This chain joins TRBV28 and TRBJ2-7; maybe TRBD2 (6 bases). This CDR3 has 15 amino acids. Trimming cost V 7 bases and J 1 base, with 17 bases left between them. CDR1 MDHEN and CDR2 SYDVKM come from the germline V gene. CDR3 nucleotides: TGTGCCAGCAAAGTCGCCGGGACTTCTTCCTACGAGCAGTACTTC. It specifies CASKVAGTSSYEQYF.

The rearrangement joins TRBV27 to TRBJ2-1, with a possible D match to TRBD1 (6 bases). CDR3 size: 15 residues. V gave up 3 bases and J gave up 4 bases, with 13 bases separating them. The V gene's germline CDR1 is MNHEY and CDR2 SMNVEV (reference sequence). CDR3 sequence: CASSFQGLGYNEQFF. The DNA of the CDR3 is TGTGCCAGCAGTTTCCAGGGGTTGGGATACAATGAGCAGTTCTTC.

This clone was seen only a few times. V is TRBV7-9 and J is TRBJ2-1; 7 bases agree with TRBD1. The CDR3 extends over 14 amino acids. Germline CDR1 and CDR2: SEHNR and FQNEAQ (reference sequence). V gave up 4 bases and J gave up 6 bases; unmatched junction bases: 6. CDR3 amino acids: CASSSTGIGNEQFF. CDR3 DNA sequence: TGTGCCAGCAGCTCGACAGGGATAGGCAATGAGCAGTTCTTC.

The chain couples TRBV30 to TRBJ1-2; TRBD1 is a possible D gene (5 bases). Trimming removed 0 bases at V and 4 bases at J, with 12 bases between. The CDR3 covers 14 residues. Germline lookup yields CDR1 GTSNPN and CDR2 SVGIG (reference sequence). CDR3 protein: CAWSVRGSPYGYTF. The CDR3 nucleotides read TGTGCCTGGAGTGTACGGGGGAGCCCCTATGGCTACACCTTC.

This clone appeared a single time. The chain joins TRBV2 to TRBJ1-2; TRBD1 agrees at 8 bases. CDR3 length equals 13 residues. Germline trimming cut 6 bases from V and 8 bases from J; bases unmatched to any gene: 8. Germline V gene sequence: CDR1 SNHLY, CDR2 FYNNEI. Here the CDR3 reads CASRATGVGGYTF. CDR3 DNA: TGTGCCAGCAGAGCGACAGGGGTTGGGGGCTACACCTTC.

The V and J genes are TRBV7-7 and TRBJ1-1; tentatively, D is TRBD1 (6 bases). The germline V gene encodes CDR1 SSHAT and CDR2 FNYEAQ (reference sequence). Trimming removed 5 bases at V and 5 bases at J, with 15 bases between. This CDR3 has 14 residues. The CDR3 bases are TGTGCCAGCAGCCCCGGGGGGCGCGATACTGAAGCTTTCTTT. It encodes CASSPGGRDTEAFF.

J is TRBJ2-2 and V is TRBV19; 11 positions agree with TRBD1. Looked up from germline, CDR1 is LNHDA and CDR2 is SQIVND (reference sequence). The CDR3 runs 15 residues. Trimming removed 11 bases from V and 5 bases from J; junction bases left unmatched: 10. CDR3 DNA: TGTGCCGCAGGACAGGGGGCTAGTAAAACCGGGGAGCTGTTTTTT. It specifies CAAGQGASKTGELFF.

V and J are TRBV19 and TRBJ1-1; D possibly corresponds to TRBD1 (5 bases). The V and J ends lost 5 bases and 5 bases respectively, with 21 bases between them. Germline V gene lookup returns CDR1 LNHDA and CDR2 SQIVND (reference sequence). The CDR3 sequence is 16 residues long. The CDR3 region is CASSSSKRGRGTEAFF. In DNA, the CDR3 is TGTGCCAGTAGTTCCTCAAAGCGGGGAAGGGGAACTGAAGCTTTCTTT. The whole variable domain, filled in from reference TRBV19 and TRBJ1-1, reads DGGITQSPKYLFRKEGQNVTLSCEQNLNHDAMYWYRQDPGQGLRLIYYSQIVNDFQKGDIAEGYSVSREKKESFPLTVTSAQKNPTAFYLCASSSSKRGRGTEAFFGQGTRLTVV.

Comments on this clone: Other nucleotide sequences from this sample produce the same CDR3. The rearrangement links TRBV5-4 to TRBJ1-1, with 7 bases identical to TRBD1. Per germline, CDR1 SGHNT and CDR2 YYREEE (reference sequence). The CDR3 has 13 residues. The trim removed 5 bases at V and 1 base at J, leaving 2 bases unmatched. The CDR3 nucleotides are TGTGCCAGCAGTCGGGACAGGAACACTGAAGCTTTCTTT. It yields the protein CASSRDRNTEAFF.

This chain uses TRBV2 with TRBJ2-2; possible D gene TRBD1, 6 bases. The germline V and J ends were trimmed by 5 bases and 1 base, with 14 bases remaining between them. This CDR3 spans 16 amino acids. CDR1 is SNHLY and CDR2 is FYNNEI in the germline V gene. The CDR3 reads CASSLQGTKNTGELFF. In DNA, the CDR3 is TGTGCCAGCAGTTTGCAGGGGACGAAGAACACCGGGGAGCTGTTTTTT.

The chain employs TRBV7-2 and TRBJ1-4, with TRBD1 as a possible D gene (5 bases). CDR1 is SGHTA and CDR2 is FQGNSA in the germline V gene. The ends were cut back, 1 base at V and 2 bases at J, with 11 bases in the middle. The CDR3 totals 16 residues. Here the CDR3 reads CASSLVARATNEKLFF. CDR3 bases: TGTGCCAGCAGCTTAGTTGCCAGGGCCACTAATGAAAAACTGTTTTTT. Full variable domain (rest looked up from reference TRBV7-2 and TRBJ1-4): GAGVSQSPSNKVTEKGKDVELRCDPISGHTALYWYRQSLGQGLEFLIYFQGNSAPDKSGLPSDRFSAERTGGSVSTLTIQRTQQEDSAVYLCASSLVARATNEKLFFGSGTQLSVL.

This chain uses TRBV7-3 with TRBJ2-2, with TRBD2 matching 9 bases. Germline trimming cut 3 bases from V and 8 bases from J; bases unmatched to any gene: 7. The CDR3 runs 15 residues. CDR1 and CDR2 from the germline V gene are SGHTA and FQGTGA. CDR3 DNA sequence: TGTGCCAGCAGCTTCGGTTCTAGCGGGGTGGGGGAGCTGTTTTTT. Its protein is CASSFGSSGVGELFF.

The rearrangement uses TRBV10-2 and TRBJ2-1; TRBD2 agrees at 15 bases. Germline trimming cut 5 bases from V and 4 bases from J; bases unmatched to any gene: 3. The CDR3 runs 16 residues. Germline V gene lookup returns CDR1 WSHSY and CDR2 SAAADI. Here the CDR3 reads CASSKGTSGGYNEQFF. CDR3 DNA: TGCGCCAGCAGTAAAGGGACTAGCGGGGGGTACAATGAGCAGTTCTTC.

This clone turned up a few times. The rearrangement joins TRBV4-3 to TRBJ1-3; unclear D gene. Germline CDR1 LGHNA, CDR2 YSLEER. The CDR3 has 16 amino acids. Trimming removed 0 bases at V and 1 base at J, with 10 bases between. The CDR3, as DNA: TGCGCCAGCAGCCAAGACACGGGGTTTTCTGGAAACACCATATATTTT. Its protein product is CASSQDTGFSGNTIYF.

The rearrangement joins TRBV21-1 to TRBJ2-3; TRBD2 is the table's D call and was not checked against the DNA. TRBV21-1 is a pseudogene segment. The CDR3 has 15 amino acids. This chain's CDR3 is CASTLAGAGGDTQYF. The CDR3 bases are TGTGCCAGCACCCTAGCGGGGGCCGGCGGAGATACGCAGTATTTT.

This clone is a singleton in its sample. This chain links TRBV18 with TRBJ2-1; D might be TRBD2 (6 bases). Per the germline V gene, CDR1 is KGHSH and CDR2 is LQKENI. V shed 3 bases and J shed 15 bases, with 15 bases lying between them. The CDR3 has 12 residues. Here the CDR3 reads CASSPPGRLRFF. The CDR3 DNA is TGTGCCAGCTCACCCCCAGGGAGGCTTCGGTTCTTC.

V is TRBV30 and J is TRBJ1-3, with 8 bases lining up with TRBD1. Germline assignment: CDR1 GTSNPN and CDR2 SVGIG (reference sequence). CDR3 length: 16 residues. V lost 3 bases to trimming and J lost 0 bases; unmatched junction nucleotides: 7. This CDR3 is CAWRDRDRASGNTIYF. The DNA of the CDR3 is TGTGCCTGGAGGGACAGGGACAGAGCCTCTGGAAACACCATATATTTT.